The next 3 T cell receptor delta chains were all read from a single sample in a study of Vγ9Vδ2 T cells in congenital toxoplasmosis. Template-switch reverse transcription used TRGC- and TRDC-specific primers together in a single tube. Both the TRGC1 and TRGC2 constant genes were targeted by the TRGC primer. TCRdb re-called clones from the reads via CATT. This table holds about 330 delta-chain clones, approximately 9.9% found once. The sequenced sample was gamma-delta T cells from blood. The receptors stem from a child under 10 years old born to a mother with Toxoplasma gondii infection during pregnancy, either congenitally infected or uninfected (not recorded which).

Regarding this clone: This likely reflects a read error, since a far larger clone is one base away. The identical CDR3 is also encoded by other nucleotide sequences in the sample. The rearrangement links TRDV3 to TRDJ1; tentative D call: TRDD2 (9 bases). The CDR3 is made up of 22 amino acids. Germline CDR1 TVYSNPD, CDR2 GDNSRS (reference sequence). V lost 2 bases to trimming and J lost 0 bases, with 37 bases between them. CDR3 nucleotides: TGTGCCTTTTCCCTCTCGACCTTCCTACGCGTACTAGGGGATACCTACACCGATAAACTCATCTTT. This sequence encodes CAFSLSTFLRVLGDTYTDKLIF.

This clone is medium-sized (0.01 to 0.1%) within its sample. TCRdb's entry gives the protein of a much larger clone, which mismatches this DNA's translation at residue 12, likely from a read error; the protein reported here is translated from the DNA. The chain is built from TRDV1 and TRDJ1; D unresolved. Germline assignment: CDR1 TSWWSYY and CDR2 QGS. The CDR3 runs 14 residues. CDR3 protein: CALGCTRETDKPIF. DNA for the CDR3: TGTGCTCTTGGGTGTACTAGGGAAACCGATAAACCCATCTTT.

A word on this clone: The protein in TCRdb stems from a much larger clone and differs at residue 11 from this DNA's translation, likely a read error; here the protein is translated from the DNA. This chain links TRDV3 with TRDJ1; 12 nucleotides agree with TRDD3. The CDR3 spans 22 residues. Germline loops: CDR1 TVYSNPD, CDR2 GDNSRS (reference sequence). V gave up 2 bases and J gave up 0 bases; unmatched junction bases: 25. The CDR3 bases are TGTGCCTTTTCCCTCTCGACCTTCCTACGCATACTGGGGGATACCTACACCGATAAACTCATCTTT. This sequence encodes CAFSLSTFLRILGDTYTDKLIF. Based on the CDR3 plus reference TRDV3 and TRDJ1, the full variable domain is CDKVTQSSPDQTVASGSEVVLLCTYDTVYSNPDLFWYRIRPDYSFQFVFYGDNSRSEGADFTQGRFSVKHILTQKAFHLVISPVRTEDSATYYCAFSLSTFLRILGDTYTDKLIFGKGTRVTVEP.